Below are 15 T cell receptor beta chains sequenced from a single sample in a study of siplizumab effects on memory and regulatory T cells. TCRdb's copy holds only in-frame clones and misses some; the assay was immunoSEQ multiplex PCR. This repertoire shows roughly 100,000 clones, around 93% found once; its top ten account for about 0.34%. The sequenced sample consisted of CD4+ T cells sorted from blood. These receptors were taken from a human donor in good health.

The CDR3 here is CASSMLDRHEAFF. CDR3 DNA: TGTGCCAGTAGTATGCTCGACAGACATGAAGCTTTCTTT. V and J are TRBV19 and TRBJ1-1; TRBD1 is a possible D gene (5 bases). Between the trimmed V and J ends, which lost 3 bases and 7 bases, there was a span of 12 bases. The CDR3 extends over 13 amino acids. Germline V gene sequence: CDR1 LNHDA, CDR2 SQIVND (reference sequence). The whole variable domain, remainder taken from reference TRBV19 and TRBJ1-1, is DGGITQSPKYLFRKEGQNVTLSCEQNLNHDAMYWYRQDPGQGLRLIYYSQIVNDFQKGDIAEGYSVSREKKESFPLTVTSAQKNPTAFYLCASSMLDRHEAFFGQGTRLTVV.

The chain has TRBV5-6 and TRBJ1-1; no clear D. CDR3 length equals 13 residues. V was clipped by 0 bases and J by 5 bases, with 8 bases between them. Germline CDR1 SGHDT, CDR2 YYEEEE. This CDR3 is CASSLVFETEAFF. The CDR3 DNA sequence: TGTGCCAGCAGCTTGGTTTTCGAAACTGAAGCTTTCTTT.

The DNA of the CDR3 is TGTGCCAGGGGGGGAGTGGGCTATGGCTACACCTTC. Protein sequence: CARGGVGYGYTF. V is TRBV2 and J is TRBJ1-2, with a possible D match to TRBD1 (5 bases). V lost 9 bases and J 4 bases, leaving 12 bases between the germline ends. This CDR3 comprises 12 residues. From germline, CDR1 is SNHLY and CDR2 FYNNEI.

The chain carries TRBV6-5 and TRBJ2-2; D gene uncertain. CDR1 is MNHEY, CDR2 SVGAGI, per germline. CDR3 length equals 13 residues. The V and J ends lost 2 bases and 2 bases respectively, with 3 bases between them. This CDR3 reads CASSYTNTGELFF. As DNA, the CDR3 is TGTGCCAGCAGTTACACCAACACCGGGGAGCTGTTTTTT.

In its sample, this clone was seen once. The chain combines TRBV19 with TRBJ1-2, with unresolved D. This CDR3 is 12 amino acids long. The germline V gene encodes CDR1 LNHDA and CDR2 SQIVND (reference sequence). Trimming stripped 0 bases from V and 4 bases from J, with 3 bases between. The CDR3 region is CASSIDPYGYTF. The CDR3 DNA is TGTGCCAGTAGTATAGATCCCTATGGCTACACCTTC.

The genes are TRBV6-1 and TRBJ2-7; D might be TRBD2 (5 bases). This CDR3 is built from 11 residues. V dropped 8 bases and J dropped 7 bases, with 12 bases sitting between them. Germline V CDR1 and CDR2: MNHNS, SASEGT. In DNA form, the CDR3 reads TGTGCCAGCGTCCTTGGCGGGGAGCAGTACTTC. It codes for CASVLGGEQYF.

The V gene is TRBV5-8, the J gene TRBJ2-2, with a tentative D call TRBD1 (5 bases). V shed 2 bases and J shed 5 bases, with 7 bases lying between them. Looked up from germline, CDR1 is SGHTS and CDR2 is YDEGEE. This CDR3 has 13 residues. CDR3 residues: CASSFRVTGELFF. The CDR3 region has the DNA TGTGCCAGCAGCTTCAGGGTTACCGGGGAGCTGTTTTTT.

The CDR3 DNA follows: TGCGCCAGCAACCCGGACGGGGGCTCCTACAATGAGCAGTTCTTC. This codes for CASNPDGGSYNEQFF. The rearrangement joins TRBV5-1 to TRBJ2-1; weak D call: TRBD2 (6 bases). The length of the CDR3 is 15 residues. V dropped 6 bases and J dropped 0 bases, with 13 bases sitting between them. Germline V gene data show CDR1 as SGHRS and CDR2 as YFSETQ.

V usage is TRBV2 and J usage is TRBJ2-3; 10 bases are shared with TRBD2. CDR3 length: 16 amino acids. Germline V gene lookup returns CDR1 SNHLY and CDR2 FYNNEI. After removal of 2 bases from V and 2 bases from J, the junction contained 4 bases not matched to a gene. CDR3 residues: CASSERLAGATDTQYF. As DNA, the CDR3 is TGTGCCAGCAGTGAAAGGCTAGCGGGGGCCACAGATACGCAGTATTTT.

This chain connects TRBV27 to TRBJ1-2, with D possibly being TRBD1 (5 bases). The CDR3 consists of 15 residues. CDR1 is MNHEY, CDR2 SMNVEV, per germline (reference sequence). The germline V and J ends were trimmed by 7 bases and 4 bases, with 19 bases remaining between them. Here the CDR3 reads CASTQDGHSFYGYTF. For the CDR3, the DNA is TGTGCCAGCACCCAGGACGGACATTCCTTCTATGGCTACACCTTC.

V and J are TRBV5-5 and TRBJ1-4; a weak D match, TRBD1 (5 bases). Germline CDR1 and CDR2: SGHKS and YYEKEE (reference sequence). V lost 3 bases to trimming and J lost 6 bases, with 15 bases between them. The CDR3 is made up of 15 amino acids. CDR3 amino acids: CASSSTGDRDEKLFF. DNA for the CDR3: TGTGCCAGCAGCTCGACCGGCGACAGAGATGAAAAACTGTTTTTT.

V usage is TRBV11-2 and J usage is TRBJ2-1, with a weak D call TRBD2 (5 bases). This CDR3 region has 12 residues. CDR1 and CDR2 (germline): SGHAT, FQNNGV. The ends were cut back, 4 bases at V and 7 bases at J, with 8 bases in the middle. This CDR3 reads CASSSSGNEQFF. The DNA for the CDR3 is TGTGCCAGCAGCTCGTCGGGAAATGAGCAGTTCTTC.

The chain combines TRBV6-5 with TRBJ1-2; tentatively, D is TRBD1 (5 bases). Trimming stripped 5 bases from V and 4 bases from J, with 17 bases between. Germline V gene lookup returns CDR1 MNHEY and CDR2 SVGAGI. The CDR3 contains 15 residues. The chain's CDR3 is CASSPRDSKGYGYTF. The CDR3 bases are TGTGCCAGCAGTCCACGGGACTCTAAGGGCTATGGCTACACCTTC.

This chain connects TRBV19 to TRBJ2-7, with D maybe TRBD2 (5 bases). The V end was cut by 5 bases, the J end by 4 bases, with 21 bases between. The CDR3 extends over 16 amino acids. CDR1 LNHDA and CDR2 SQIVND come from the germline V gene (reference sequence). Here the CDR3 reads CASSGRTSGGGYEQYF. The CDR3 DNA reads as TGTGCCAGTAGTGGCCGGACTTCCGGAGGTGGGTACGAGCAGTACTTC. The full variable domain, with the rest looked up from reference TRBV19 and TRBJ2-7, is DGGITQSPKYLFRKEGQNVTLSCEQNLNHDAMYWYRQDPGQGLRLIYYSQIVNDFQKGDIAEGYSVSREKKESFPLTVTSAQKNPTAFYLCASSGRTSGGGYEQYFGPGTRLTVT.

The gene calls are TRBV5-1 and TRBJ2-5; 8 bases agree with TRBD1. V trimming: 4 bases; J trimming: 4 bases; junction bases outside the gene matches: 6. Germline CDR1 SGHRS, CDR2 YFSETQ. The CDR3 extends over 14 amino acids. The CDR3 protein is CASSPRTGTETQYF. In DNA form, the CDR3 reads TGCGCCAGCAGCCCCCGGACAGGGACAGAGACCCAGTACTTC. Complete variable domain (other parts from reference TRBV5-1 and TRBJ2-5): KAGVTQTPRYLIKTRGQQVTLSCSPISGHRSVSWYQQTPGQGLQFLFEYFSETQRNKGNFPGRFSGRQFSNSRSEMNVSTLELGDSALYLCASSPRTGTETQYFGPGTRLLVL.